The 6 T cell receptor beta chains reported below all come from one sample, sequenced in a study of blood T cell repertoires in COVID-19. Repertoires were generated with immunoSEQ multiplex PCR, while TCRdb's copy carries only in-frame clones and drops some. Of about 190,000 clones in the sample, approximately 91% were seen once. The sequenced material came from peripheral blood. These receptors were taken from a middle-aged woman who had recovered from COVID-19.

The CDR3 sequence is CASRAGTSGGNEQFF. CDR3 nucleotides: TGTGCCAGCAGGGCCGGGACTAGCGGGGGTAATGAGCAGTTCTTC. This chain connects TRBV6-4 to TRBJ2-1; 14 nucleotides match TRBD2. The germline CDR1 and CDR2 sequences are MRHNA and SNTAGT. Germline trimming cut 6 bases from V and 7 bases from J; bases unmatched to any gene: 5. CDR3 size: 15 residues.

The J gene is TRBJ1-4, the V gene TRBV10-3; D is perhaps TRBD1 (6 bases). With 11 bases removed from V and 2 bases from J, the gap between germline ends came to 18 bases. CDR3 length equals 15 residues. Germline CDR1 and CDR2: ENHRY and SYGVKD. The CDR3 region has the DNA TGTGCCGCGGGGGGCAGTCAGCGGACTAATGAAAAACTGTTTTTT. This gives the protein CAAGGSQRTNEKLFF.

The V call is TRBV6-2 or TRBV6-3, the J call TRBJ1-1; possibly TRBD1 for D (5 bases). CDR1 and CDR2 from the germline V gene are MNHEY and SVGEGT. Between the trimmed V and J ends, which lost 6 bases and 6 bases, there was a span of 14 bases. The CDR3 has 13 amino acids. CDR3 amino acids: CASSDPDSPEAFF. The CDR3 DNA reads TGTGCCAGCAGCGACCCCGACAGCCCTGAAGCTTTCTTT.

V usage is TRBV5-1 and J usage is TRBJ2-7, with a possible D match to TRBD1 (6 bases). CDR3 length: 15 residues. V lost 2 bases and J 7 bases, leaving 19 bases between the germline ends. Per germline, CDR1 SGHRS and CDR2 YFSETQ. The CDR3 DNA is TGCGCCAGCAGCTTTAACAGGGCTTCTGATGGGGAGCAGTACTTC. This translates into CASSFNRASDGEQYF.

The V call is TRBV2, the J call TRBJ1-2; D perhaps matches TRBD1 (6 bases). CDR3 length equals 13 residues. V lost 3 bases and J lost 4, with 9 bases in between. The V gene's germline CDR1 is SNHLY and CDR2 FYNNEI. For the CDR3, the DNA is TGTGCCAGCAGTGAGACAGGTCTCTATGGCTACACCTTC. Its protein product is CASSETGLYGYTF. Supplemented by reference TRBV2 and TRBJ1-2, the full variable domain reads EPEVTQTPSHQVTQMGQEVILRCVPISNHLYFYWYRQILGQKVEFLVSFYNNEISEKSEIFDDQFSVERPDGSNFTLKIRSTKLEDSAMYFCASSETGLYGYTFGSGTRLTVV.

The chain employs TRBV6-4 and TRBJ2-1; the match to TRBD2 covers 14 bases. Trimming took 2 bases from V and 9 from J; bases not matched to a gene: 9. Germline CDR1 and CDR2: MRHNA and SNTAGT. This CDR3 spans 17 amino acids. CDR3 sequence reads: CASSDNPGLAGESEQFF. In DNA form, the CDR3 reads TGTGCCAGCAGTGACAACCCGGGACTAGCGGGAGAGAGTGAGCAGTTCTTC.